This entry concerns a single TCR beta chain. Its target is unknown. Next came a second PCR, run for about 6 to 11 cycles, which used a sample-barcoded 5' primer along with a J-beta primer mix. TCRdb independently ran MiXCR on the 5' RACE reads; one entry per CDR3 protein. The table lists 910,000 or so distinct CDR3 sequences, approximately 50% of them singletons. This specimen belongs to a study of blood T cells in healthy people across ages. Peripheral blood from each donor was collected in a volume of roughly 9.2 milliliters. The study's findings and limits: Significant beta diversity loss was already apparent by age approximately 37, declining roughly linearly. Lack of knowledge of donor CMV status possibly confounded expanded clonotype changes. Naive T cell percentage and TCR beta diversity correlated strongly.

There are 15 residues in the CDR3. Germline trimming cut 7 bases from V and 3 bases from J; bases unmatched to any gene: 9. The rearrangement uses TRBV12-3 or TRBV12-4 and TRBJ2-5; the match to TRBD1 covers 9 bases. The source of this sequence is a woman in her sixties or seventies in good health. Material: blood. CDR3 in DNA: TGTGCCAGCACCCAAGGACAGGGGAAGGAAGAGACCCAGTACTTC. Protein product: CASTQGQGKEETQYF.